Listed below are T cell receptor beta chains from one sample, sequenced in a study of T cells in Graves' hyperthyroidism and ophthalmopathy. TCRdb processed the multiplex PCR reads anew with MiXCR; each CDR3 protein has one entry. Of about 96,000 distinct CDR3 sequences listed, under 65% are singletons. Source material: blood. The receptor source for this set is a woman aged 40 to 49 with Graves' hyperthyroidism. The CDR3 runs from the conserved cysteine through the conserved F or W. Each record gives: V gene, J gene, CDR3 length, clone size, D gene, CDR3 protein, CDR3 DNA. D genes are given only for firm matches. A row's size may be missing; if present it is once, few, many or a size class.

>TRBV5-1|TRBJ2-5|16|-|TRBD2
CASSLGSSGSQGTQYF
TGCGCCAGCAGCTTGGGGAGTAGCGGGAGTCAAGGGACCCAGTACTTC
>TRBV7-2|TRBJ2-2|14|-|TRBD2
CASSRTSPGGELLF
TGTGCCAGCAGCCGGACTAGCCCTGGCGGGGAGCTGCTTTTT
>TRBV27|TRBJ2-7|13|few|-
CASSLTSSYEQYF
TGTGCCAGCAGTTTAACTAGCAGCTACGAGCAGTACTTC
>TRBV9|TRBJ1-1|13|few|TRBD1
CASSNGQGAEAFF
TGTGCCAGCAGTAACGGACAGGGGGCGGAAGCTTTCTTT
>TRBV5-6|TRBJ1-2|15|-|-
CASRQPGGKSYGYTF
TGTGCCAGCAGGCAGCCGGGGGGGAAATCCTATGGCTACACCTTC
>TRBV6-1|TRBJ2-7|16|-|TRBD2
CASTGLAGGPPHEQYF
TGTGCCAGCACCGGACTAGCGGGAGGGCCTCCCCACGAGCAGTACTTC
>TRBV19|TRBJ1-5|14|-|TRBD1
CASSYQGAAQPQHF
TGTGCCAGTAGTTATCAGGGGGCAGCTCAGCCCCAGCATTTT
>TRBV20-1|TRBJ2-7|17|many|TRBD2
CSATGTSGRIFAYEQYF
TGCAGTGCGACCGGGACTAGCGGGAGAATTTTCGCCTACGAGCAGTACTTC
>TRBV9|TRBJ2-2|16|-|TRBD2
CASSVPHGRGTGELFF
TGTGCCAGCAGCGTACCCCACGGGAGGGGGACCGGGGAGCTGTTTTTT
>TRBV5-1|TRBJ2-2|14|-|-
CASRDNQNTGELFF
TGCGCCAGCAGGGACAATCAAAACACCGGGGAGCTGTTTTTT
>TRBV27|TRBJ2-7|13|many|-
CASSKTDSYEQYF
TGTGCCAGCAGTAAAACGGACAGTTACGAGCAGTACTTC
>TRBV2|TRBJ2-5|16|-|TRBD2
CASRVRLGLAARTQYF
TGTGCCAGCAGAGTGAGGCTTGGACTAGCGGCAAGGACCCAGTACTTC
>TRBV7-2|TRBJ1-4|14|-|-
CASGHSWSNEKLFF
TGTGCCAGCGGCCATTCTTGGAGTAATGAAAAACTGTTTTTT